The 30 T cell receptor beta chains below come from one sample, sequenced in a study of cytomegalovirus exposure and HLA in healthy donors. Here immunoSEQ multiplex PCR was the method, and the copy in TCRdb shows in-frame clones only, minus some. Here the sample spans some 64,000 clones, about 96% being singletons. Sequencing was done on a sample of PBMCs. The origin of the receptors is a woman under 30 in good health and CMV-seronegative.

The J gene is TRBJ2-7, the V gene TRBV6-1, with D possibly matching TRBD2 (7 bases). Trimming cost V 3 bases and J 7 bases, with 19 bases left between them. The CDR3 has 15 residues. CDR1 and CDR2 (germline): MNHNS, SASEGT. This CDR3 is CASSDRGATLSEQYF. The CDR3 DNA reads as TGTGCCAGCAGTGATCGGGGGGCCACCTTATCTGAGCAGTACTTC.

The rearrangement links TRBV10-3 to TRBJ1-4; D is possibly TRBD1 (5 bases). Germline CDR1 and CDR2: ENHRY and SYGVKD. The length of the CDR3 is 15 residues. V was pared by 0 bases and J by 8 bases, with 13 bases between. DNA of the CDR3: TGTGCCATCAGTGAGTCTGGCCCCTGGGGCGAAAAACTGTTTTTT. Protein product: CAISESGPWGEKLFF.

The rearrangement uses TRBV7-2 and TRBJ2-1, with TRBD1 identical over 10 bases. Trimming cost V 5 bases and J 5 bases; bases outside gene matches: 9. CDR1 is SGHTA and CDR2 is FQGNSA in the germline V gene. This CDR3 is built from 16 residues. Written as DNA, the CDR3 is TGTGCCAGCAGCCGCCGACAGGGGGCTTTGAACAATGAGCAGTTCTTC. Protein product: CASSRRQGALNNEQFF. Variable domain in full (rest from reference TRBV7-2 and TRBJ2-1): GAGVSQSPSNKVTEKGKDVELRCDPISGHTALYWYRQSLGQGLEFLIYFQGNSAPDKSGLPSDRFSAERTGGSVSTLTIQRTQQEDSAVYLCASSRRQGALNNEQFFGPGTRLTVL.

Turning to this clone: Given the absence of the conserved phenylalanine or tryptophan at the CDR3 end, a read error is likely. No DNA is shown, since the ends of the CDR3 on it are uncertain; the CDR3 is the one TCRdb lists. This CDR3 reads CASSQNLRDSPSL. This chain joins TRBV16 and TRBJ1-2; the D call of TRBD1 is as the table states it, not checked on the DNA. The CDR3 is 13 residues long, ends included. CDR1 KGHSY and CDR2 FQNENV come from the germline V gene.

The J gene is TRBJ2-7, the V gene TRBV6-6; 7 bases align to TRBD2. The V and J ends lost 6 bases and 4 bases, in that order; junction bases with no gene match: 12. Germline CDR1 MNHNY, CDR2 SVGAGI (reference sequence). The CDR3 is 15 amino acids. The CDR3 bases are TGTGCCAGCAGCCCGAGGAGCGGGGAGTGGTACGAGCAGTACTTC. The encoded protein is CASSPRSGEWYEQYF.

This chain connects TRBV5-3 to TRBJ1-4; 10 bases fit TRBD1. TRBV5-3 is an ORF; its function is uncertain. This CDR3 has 16 amino acids. With 1 base clipped from V and 7 bases from J, the junction kept 7 bases outside the gene matches. The CDR3 DNA follows: TGTGCCAGAAGCTTGTGGGACAGGGGAGGGAGTGAAAAACTGTTTTTT. Translation gives CARSLWDRGGSEKLFF.

This clone was recorded only once. The chain carries TRBV6-6 and TRBJ2-7; 7 nucleotides line up with TRBD2. The CDR3 totals 13 residues. Germline trimming cut 5 bases from V and 7 bases from J; bases unmatched to any gene: 8. The germline CDR1 and CDR2 sequences are MNHNY and SVGAGI (reference sequence). CDR3 sequence (DNA): TGTGCCAGCAGTCCGGGGACTATTAAGGAGCAGTACTTC. Amino acids: CASSPGTIKEQYF.

CDR3 sequence reads: CASSPPEGEQYF. The CDR3 nucleotides are TGTGCCAGCTCACCACCGGAGGGCGAGCAGTACTTC. The chain recombines TRBV18 with TRBJ2-7; perhaps TRBD2 as D (6 bases). Germline assignment: CDR1 KGHSH and CDR2 LQKENI. Deletions cut 0 bases from V and 6 bases from J, with 6 bases between. CDR3 size: 12 residues. Variable domain in full (rest from reference TRBV18 and TRBJ2-7): NAGVMQNPRHLVRRRGQEARLRCSPMKGHSHVYWYRQLPEEGLKFMVYLQKENIIDESGMPKERFSAEFPKEGPSILRIQQVVRGDSAAYFCASSPPEGEQYFGPGTRLTVT.

The chain uses TRBV11-1 and TRBJ2-1, with TRBD2 identical over 10 bases. Germline-derived CDR1 and CDR2 are SGHAT and FQDESV (reference sequence). The CDR3 has 16 amino acids. V was clipped by 3 bases and J by 8 bases; unmatched bases: 10. CDR3 amino acids: CASSFWAGTSEDEQFF. The CDR3 nucleotides read TGTGCCAGCAGCTTTTGGGCGGGGACTAGCGAGGATGAGCAGTTCTTC.

The chain is built from TRBV6-5 and TRBJ1-1; D is possibly TRBD1 (5 bases). V dropped 2 bases and J dropped 4 bases, with 8 bases sitting between them. The length of the CDR3 is 13 residues. Germline CDR1 MNHEY, CDR2 SVGAGI. The CDR3 sequence: CASSYAGGTEAFF. In DNA, the CDR3 is TGTGCCAGCAGTTACGCGGGGGGCACTGAAGCTTTCTTT.

This clone was seen once. The chain recombines TRBV7-9 with TRBJ1-2; D remains ambiguous. The CDR3 spans 12 residues. V was shortened by 5 bases and J by 2 bases, with 6 bases between the two germline ends. Germline V lookup: CDR1 SEHNR, CDR2 FQNEAQ (reference sequence). The CDR3 protein is CASSLTNYGYTF. CDR3 nucleotide sequence: TGTGCCAGCAGCCTAACCAACTATGGCTACACCTTC.

The chain uses TRBV28 and TRBJ1-2; possibly TRBD1 for D (5 bases). CDR3 length equals 11 residues. The germline CDR1 and CDR2 sequences are MDHEN and SYDVKM. With 7 bases removed from V and 10 bases from J, the gap between germline ends came to 13 bases. For the CDR3, the DNA is TGTGCCAGCACCCCTGGGGGGAACTACACCTTC. This gives the protein CASTPGGNYTF.

CDR3 nucleotides: TGTGCCAGCAGCGTAGGGGAAGGGGGTTACGGGGAGCTGTTTTTT. Protein: CASSVGEGGYGELFF. The rearrangement joins TRBV9 to TRBJ2-2; D perhaps matches TRBD1 (6 bases). The CDR3 has 15 amino acids. In germline, CDR1 is SGDLS, CDR2 YYNGEE. The V and J ends lost 0 bases and 7 bases respectively, with 13 bases between them.

J is TRBJ2-2 and V is TRBV28, with D possibly being TRBD2 (7 bases). CDR1 and CDR2 from the germline V gene are MDHEN and SYDVKM. There are 15 residues in the CDR3. The V end lost 5 bases, the J end lost 2 bases, and 12 bases lay between the germline ends. This CDR3 is CASSRGDTNTGELFF. The CDR3 DNA sequence: TGTGCCAGCAGTCGGGGGGACACCAACACCGGGGAGCTGTTTTTT.

The chain employs TRBV5-6 and TRBJ2-5; tentatively, D is TRBD1 (5 bases). CDR1 and CDR2 (germline): SGHDT, YYEEEE. The CDR3 loop spans 13 amino acids. The ends were cut back, 3 bases at V and 5 bases at J, with 11 bases in the middle. The CDR3 DNA sequence: TGTGCCAGCAGCTGGGGCAGTTTGGAGACCCAGTACTTC. This encodes CASSWGSLETQYF.

The rearrangement links TRBV5-1 to TRBJ1-3; D not certain. Germline V gene data show CDR1 as SGHRS and CDR2 as YFSETQ. Trimming stripped 4 bases from V and 0 bases from J, with 11 bases between. This CDR3 is built from 15 residues. In nucleotides, the CDR3 is TGCGCCAGCAGCCCCACTGGAGGCTCTGGAAACACCATATATTTT. Residues: CASSPTGGSGNTIYF.

The CDR3 loop is CASSPRTGSSYNEQFF. DNA of the CDR3: TGTGCCAGCAGCCCCCGGACGGGGAGCTCCTACAATGAGCAGTTCTTC. The chain joins TRBV7-9 to TRBJ2-1; maybe TRBD2 (5 bases). Germline V gene lookup returns CDR1 SEHNR and CDR2 FQNEAQ (reference sequence). The ends were cut back, 5 bases at V and 0 bases at J, with 14 bases in the middle. The CDR3 is 16 residues long.

The chain employs TRBV7-7 and TRBJ2-5; D gene ambiguous. Trimming took 5 bases from V and 1 from J, leaving 11 bases between them. The CDR3 totals 14 residues. From germline, CDR1 is SSHAT and CDR2 FNYEAQ (reference sequence). The CDR3 protein is CASSHAQFQETQYF. The CDR3 DNA sequence: TGTGCCAGCAGCCATGCCCAGTTCCAAGAGACCCAGTACTTC.

The V call is TRBV30, the J call TRBJ2-1; 8 bases map to TRBD2. The germline V gene has CDR1 GTSNPN and CDR2 SVGIG (reference sequence). This CDR3 is 15 amino acids long. The J segment lost 8 bases and the V segment lost 5 bases, leaving 14 bases of the junction unmatched. This CDR3 is CAWDLAGGARDEQFF. CDR3 coding DNA: TGTGCCTGGGACCTTGCGGGGGGCGCCCGGGATGAGCAGTTCTTC.

The chain employs TRBV18 and TRBJ2-3; TRBD2 matches at 12 bases. Germline CDR1 and CDR2: KGHSH and LQKENI. This CDR3 has 20 amino acids. With 3 bases clipped from V and 0 bases from J, the junction kept 13 bases outside the gene matches. CDR3 coding DNA: TGTGCCAGCTCACCGCGGACTAGCGGGGACCCTGGTCCCAGCACAGATACGCAGTATTTT. It is translated as CASSPRTSGDPGPSTDTQYF.

The chain employs TRBV5-4 and TRBJ2-7, with 15 bases fitting TRBD2. V lost 3 bases, J lost 6 bases, and 4 bases stayed unmatched. The CDR3 consists of 15 residues. Germline CDR1 is SGHNT and CDR2 is YYREEE (reference sequence). CDR3 in amino acids: CASSWGGLAGGEQYF. Written as DNA, the CDR3 is TGTGCCAGCAGCTGGGGGGGACTAGCGGGAGGCGAGCAGTACTTC.

Here the CDR3 DNA reads TGTGCCAGAAGCTTGGTCGCGCACTCCTACGAGCAGTACTTC. Protein product: CARSLVAHSYEQYF. This rearrangement joins TRBV5-3 to TRBJ2-7; D is undetermined. TRBV5-3 is known as an ORF, though its function is uncertain. This CDR3 has 14 amino acids. V was cut by 0 bases and J by 0 bases, with 7 bases left in between.

The V gene is TRBV6-1, the J gene TRBJ2-5; D perhaps matches TRBD1 (8 bases). V shed 8 bases and J shed 7 bases, with 23 bases lying between them. The length of the CDR3 is 15 residues. CDR1 is MNHNS, CDR2 SASEGT, per germline. The CDR3 DNA reads as TGTGCCAGCGGACAGGGCTTTGGGACGGGGGGGACCCAGTACTTC. Protein: CASGQGFGTGGTQYF.

Here the CDR3 DNA reads TGTGCCAGCAGCCATCCGGGACTAGCTGGCCAAGAGACCCAGTACTTC. It is translated as CASSHPGLAGQETQYF. The rearrangement uses TRBV5-6 and TRBJ2-5; 9 bases agree with TRBD2. The CDR3 length is 16 residues. Trimming cost V 4 bases and J 1 base; bases outside gene matches: 8. Germline assignment: CDR1 SGHDT and CDR2 YYEEEE.

J is TRBJ2-7 and V is TRBV6-4; D not certain. The CDR3 covers 9 residues. V was clipped by 11 bases and J by 3 bases, with 5 bases between them. Germline V lookup: CDR1 MRHNA, CDR2 SNTAGT. CDR3 protein: CAPYYEQYF. DNA for the CDR3: TGTGCCCCCTACTACGAGCAGTACTTC.

The chain couples TRBV5-4 to TRBJ1-2, with D perhaps matching TRBD1 (5 bases). The CDR3 contains 15 residues. CDR1 is SGHNT and CDR2 is YYREEE in the germline V gene (reference sequence). V lost 0 bases, J lost 3 bases, and 12 bases lay in between. CDR3 in DNA: TGTGCCAGCAGCTTGGTGGGGCCCACCTACTATGGCTACACCTTC. Protein: CASSLVGPTYYGYTF.

As DNA, the CDR3 is TGTGCCAGCAAGCCTAGCGGGGTATGGTACGAGCAGTACTTC. It yields the protein CASKPSGVWYEQYF. The rearrangement joins TRBV25-1 to TRBJ2-7; 9 nucleotides line up with TRBD2. Germline V lookup: CDR1 MGHDK, CDR2 SYGVNS. V shed 7 bases, J shed 4 bases, and the junction held 8 bases outside the gene matches. This CDR3 has 14 amino acids.

J is TRBJ2-7 and V is TRBV7-3; 8 bases match TRBD1. V was pared by 5 bases and J by 3 bases, with 3 bases of the junction left unmatched. Germline CDR1 SGHTA, CDR2 FQGTGA. CDR3 length: 13 residues. CDR3 amino acids: CASSTGQGYEQYF. CDR3 in DNA: TGTGCCAGCAGCACCGGACAGGGCTACGAGCAGTACTTC.

The chain has TRBV15 and TRBJ1-1; D might be TRBD1 (5 bases). V was trimmed by 0 bases and J by 7 bases, leaving 9 bases between them. Per the germline V gene, CDR1 is LNHNV and CDR2 is YYDKDF (reference sequence). The CDR3 loop spans 13 amino acids. The CDR3 spells CATSRDWGGEAFF. CDR3 sequence (DNA): TGTGCCACCAGCAGAGATTGGGGCGGTGAAGCTTTCTTT.

This chain links TRBV7-3 with TRBJ2-2; tentative D call: TRBD1 (7 bases). The CDR3 covers 13 residues. Germline lookup yields CDR1 SGHTA and CDR2 FQGTGA. V lost 5 bases and J lost 5, with 9 bases in between. CDR3 nucleotides: TGTGCCAGCAGCCCAGGGGGGACCGGGGAGCTGTTTTTT. This translates into CASSPGGTGELFF.